These 23 T cell receptor beta chains originate from one sample sequenced in a study of blood T cell repertoires in COVID-19. Sequenced by immunoSEQ multiplex PCR; TCRdb stores in-frame clones only, minus some. Found here are about 58,000 clones, 89% of them singletons; the top ten hold 13% to 15%. Material: peripheral blood. The receptors were sampled from a woman aged 55 to 70 with active COVID-19.

This rearrangement joins TRBV2 to TRBJ1-3; 9 bases line up with TRBD1. V gave up 4 bases and J gave up 3 bases; unmatched junction bases: 4. This CDR3 has 15 residues. Germline V gene lookup returns CDR1 SNHLY and CDR2 FYNNEI. The CDR3 here is CASSVTGGLGNTIYF. CDR3 coding DNA: TGTGCCAGCAGTGTTACAGGGGGCCTTGGAAACACCATATATTTT.

This rearrangement joins TRBV19 to TRBJ2-7, with D possibly TRBD1 on 6 matching bases. Between the trimmed V and J ends, which lost 4 bases and 1 base, there was a span of 17 bases. The CDR3 length is 16 residues. The germline V gene encodes CDR1 LNHDA and CDR2 SQIVND (reference sequence). Here the CDR3 reads CASSTPQGTGSYEQYF. The CDR3 DNA sequence: TGTGCCAGTAGTACCCCTCAGGGGACGGGATCCTACGAGCAGTACTTC.

The V and J genes are TRBV5-1 and TRBJ1-4; a weak D match, TRBD1 (5 bases). Trimming removed 2 bases from V and 5 bases from J, with 13 bases in between. The CDR3 spans 15 residues. Germline V lookup: CDR1 SGHRS, CDR2 YFSETQ. Written as DNA, the CDR3 is TGCGCCAGCAGCTTTCAATCTGCAGGGAATGAAAAACTGTTTTTT. It is translated as CASSFQSAGNEKLFF.

This clone has more than one count but fewer than ten. CDR3 in amino acids: CASSQTDSYNSPLHF. CDR3 sequence (DNA): TGTGCCAGCTCACAGACAGACTCCTATAATTCACCCCTCCACTTT. This chain uses TRBV18 with TRBJ1-6; TRBD1 is a possible D gene (5 bases). With 4 bases removed from V and 0 bases from J, the gap between germline ends came to 7 bases. There are 15 residues in the CDR3. Germline assignment: CDR1 KGHSH and CDR2 LQKENI.

The chain joins TRBV6-5 to TRBJ1-5; 7 bases fit TRBD1. J lost 5 bases, V lost 6 bases, and 7 bases had no gene match. Germline CDR1 reads MNHEY; CDR2 reads SVGAGI. The CDR3 sequence is 14 residues long. As DNA, the CDR3 is TGTGCCAGCAGCTCGACAGGGCTCTATCAGCCCCAGCATTTT. Translating it yields CASSSTGLYQPQHF.

The CDR3 here is CASSLGGSGETQYF. CDR3 DNA: TGCGCCAGCAGCTTGGGAGGGTCTGGAGAGACCCAGTACTTC. V gene TRBV5-1 combines with J gene TRBJ2-5, with a tentative D call TRBD2 (5 bases). The CDR3 loop spans 14 amino acids. Trimming shortened V by 0 bases and J by 4 bases, and 10 bases separated the two germline ends. Germline V gene lookup returns CDR1 SGHRS and CDR2 YFSETQ.

The genes are TRBV12-3 or TRBV12-4 and TRBJ1-2, with a weak D call TRBD1 (5 bases). CDR3 size: 13 residues. Trimming took off 6 bases at V and 4 bases at J, with 12 bases between the two ends. CDR3 nucleotides: TGTGCCAGCAGCTTGTCCGGGGGCTATGGCTACACCTTC. Translated: CASSLSGGYGYTF.

The chain combines TRBV19 with TRBJ2-3, with D perhaps TRBD2 (5 bases). Germline V gives CDR1 LNHDA, CDR2 SQIVND (reference sequence). The CDR3 is 14 residues long. The ends were cut back, 6 bases at V and 1 base at J, with 11 bases in the middle. The CDR3 DNA reads TGTGCCAGTAGCGAGGGTAGCGGCACAGATACGCAGTATTTT. This gives the protein CASSEGSGTDTQYF. Full variable domain (rest looked up from reference TRBV19 and TRBJ2-3): DGGITQSPKYLFRKEGQNVTLSCEQNLNHDAMYWYRQDPGQGLRLIYYSQIVNDFQKGDIAEGYSVSREKKESFPLTVTSAQKNPTAFYLCASSEGSGTDTQYFGPGTRLTVL.

The CDR3 spells CASSPLGGGSIEAFF. The CDR3 coding sequence is TGTGCCAGCAGCCCCCTCGGCGGGGGGTCGATTGAAGCTTTCTTT. The J gene is TRBJ1-1, the V gene TRBV3-1 (or the pseudogene TRBV3-2); the D gene is possibly TRBD1 (5 bases). V lost 4 bases, J lost 7 bases, and 19 bases lay in between. Germline V gene data show CDR1 as LGHDT and CDR2 as YNNKEL (reference sequence). The CDR3 sequence is 15 residues long.

The rearrangement joins TRBV7-9 to TRBJ1-1, with D perhaps TRBD1 (6 bases). The ends were cut back, 5 bases at V and 5 bases at J, with 15 bases in the middle. Germline V gene lookup returns CDR1 SEHNR and CDR2 FQNEAQ (reference sequence). The CDR3 loop spans 14 amino acids. The CDR3 DNA reads as TGTGCCAGCAGCGAACAGGGAAGTGAGACTGAAGCTTTCTTT. Protein product: CASSEQGSETEAFF.

In its sample, this clone was seen once. The gene calls are TRBV7-9 and TRBJ1-1; 8 bases match TRBD1. Germline CDR1 reads SEHNR; CDR2 reads FQNEAQ (reference sequence). The CDR3 spans 15 residues. The ends lost 1 base at V and 5 bases at J; junction bases unmatched: 6. CDR3 DNA sequence: TGTGCCAGCAGCTTAGAGAGGACAGGGAGGACTGAAGCTTTCTTT. It translates to CASSLERTGRTEAFF.

The chain carries TRBV3-1 (or the pseudogene TRBV3-2) and TRBJ2-3; 7 bases align to TRBD1. The CDR3 contains 15 residues. V lost 1 base, J lost 6 bases, and 7 bases stayed unmatched. Per the germline V gene, CDR1 is LGHDT and CDR2 is YNNKEL (reference sequence). The CDR3 region is CASSQVPGGLDTQYF. CDR3 DNA sequence: TGTGCCAGCAGCCAAGTCCCAGGGGGTCTGGATACGCAGTATTTT.

The chain combines TRBV2 with TRBJ2-7, with D uncertain. The CDR3 runs to 12 residues. Looked up from germline, CDR1 is SNHLY and CDR2 is FYNNEI. V dropped 2 bases and J dropped 2 bases, with 4 bases sitting between them. The DNA of the CDR3 is TGTGCCAGCAGTGAACAGGCCTACGAGCAGTACTTC. Protein: CASSEQAYEQYF.

The chain employs TRBV24-1 and TRBJ2-5, with 10 bases aligning to TRBD1. The CDR3 is 15 residues long. From germline, CDR1 is KGHDR and CDR2 SFDVKD. V shed 2 bases and J 5 bases; nucleotides not matched to a gene: 4. The CDR3 sequence: CATSDSGTGAETQYF. The CDR3 DNA sequence: TGTGCCACCAGTGATTCCGGGACAGGGGCGGAGACCCAGTACTTC.

The gene calls are TRBV5-6 and TRBJ1-2; 9 bases agree with TRBD1. Per germline, CDR1 SGHDT and CDR2 YYEEEE. Germline trimming cut 4 bases from V and 2 bases from J; bases unmatched to any gene: 3. The CDR3 is 14 amino acids. CDR3 DNA sequence: TGTGCCAGCAGCCGACAGGGGGAAAACTATGGCTACACCTTC. Residues: CASSRQGENYGYTF.

This chain links TRBV19 with TRBJ1-1; 8 bases are a match to TRBD1. This CDR3 is built from 15 residues. The V segment lost 2 bases and the J segment 6 bases; nucleotides outside the gene matches: 8. The germline V gene encodes CDR1 LNHDA and CDR2 SQIVND (reference sequence). CDR3 in amino acids: CASSIQGATGAEAFF. Here the CDR3 DNA reads TGTGCCAGTAGTATACAGGGGGCGACGGGCGCTGAAGCTTTCTTT.

The chain couples TRBV4-2 to TRBJ2-5; D is perhaps TRBD1 (6 bases). The V end lost 1 base, the J end lost 0 bases, and 9 bases lay between the germline ends. Germline V CDR1 and CDR2: LGHNA, YNFKEQ. The CDR3 loop spans 15 amino acids. The CDR3 DNA follows: TGTGCCAGCAGCCAAGGAGGACAGCACCAAGAGACCCAGTACTTC. Translating gives CASSQGGQHQETQYF.

CDR3 sequence reads: CASNQQRYNEQFF. In nucleotides, the CDR3 is TGTGCCAGCAACCAACAGAGATACAATGAGCAGTTCTTC. This chain links TRBV6-5 with TRBJ2-1; D is undetermined. Germline assignment: CDR1 MNHEY and CDR2 SVGAGI. Between the trimmed V and J ends, which lost 7 bases and 4 bases, there was a span of 11 bases. There are 13 residues in the CDR3.

V and J are TRBV7-2 and TRBJ2-1; perhaps TRBD2 as D (5 bases). Germline V gene sequence: CDR1 SGHTA, CDR2 FQGNSA. CDR3 size: 13 residues. Between the trimmed V and J ends, which lost 8 bases and 8 bases, there was a span of 16 bases. CDR3 protein: CASEAPPGDEQFF. The CDR3 DNA reads as TGTGCCAGCGAGGCGCCCCCCGGGGATGAGCAGTTCTTC. Complete variable domain (other parts from reference TRBV7-2 and TRBJ2-1): GAGVSQSPSNKVTEKGKDVELRCDPISGHTALYWYRQSLGQGLEFLIYFQGNSAPDKSGLPSDRFSAERTGGSVSTLTIQRTQQEDSAVYLCASEAPPGDEQFFGPGTRLTVL.

This chain uses TRBV19 with TRBJ2-3; D is undetermined. The V gene's germline CDR1 is LNHDA and CDR2 SQIVND (reference sequence). V lost 4 bases, J lost 6 bases, and 11 bases lay in between. The CDR3 is made up of 13 amino acids. Written as DNA, the CDR3 is TGTGCCAGTAGTACATACTCCGCGGATACGCAGTATTTT. This gives the protein CASSTYSADTQYF.

The genes are TRBV5-6 and TRBJ2-5, with D unclear. Trimming stripped 4 bases from V and 0 bases from J, with 10 bases between. The CDR3 is 14 residues long. CDR1 and CDR2 (germline): SGHDT, YYEEEE. The CDR3 sequence: CASSPHGHQETQYF. The CDR3, as DNA: TGTGCCAGCAGCCCCCATGGCCACCAAGAGACCCAGTACTTC.

This rearrangement joins TRBV19 to TRBJ1-1, with D perhaps matching TRBD1 (5 bases). The CDR3 is made up of 14 amino acids. Trimming cost V 4 bases and J 1 base, with 10 bases left between them. Germline assignment: CDR1 LNHDA and CDR2 SQIVND (reference sequence). CDR3 protein: CASSTAGWNTEAFF. CDR3 DNA sequence: TGTGCCAGTAGTACCGCAGGGTGGAACACTGAAGCTTTCTTT. Supplemented by reference TRBV19 and TRBJ1-1, the full variable domain reads DGGITQSPKYLFRKEGQNVTLSCEQNLNHDAMYWYRQDPGQGLRLIYYSQIVNDFQKGDIAEGYSVSREKKESFPLTVTSAQKNPTAFYLCASSTAGWNTEAFFGQGTRLTVV.

The genes are TRBV5-4 and TRBJ2-7; a possible D gene is TRBD1 (5 bases). Trimming shortened V by 0 bases and J by 2 bases, and 6 bases separated the two germline ends. The CDR3 is 13 amino acids. CDR1 is SGHNT and CDR2 is YYREEE in the germline V gene (reference sequence). The CDR3 sequence is CASSLEQAYEQYF. The CDR3 coding sequence is TGTGCCAGCAGCTTGGAACAGGCCTACGAGCAGTACTTC.